This T cell receptor beta chain was obtained from a study of identical twins. Only healthy Caucasians were included as donors. This clonotype was picked up many times. Its antigen remains unidentified. One entry per CDR3 protein, called by TCRdb with MiXCR from the 5' RACE reads. The table shows 570,000 or so distinct CDR3 sequences, with roughly 9.5% occurring only once. Findings and limits, study-wide: Out-of-frame sharing of TCR alpha in monozygotic twins was underestimated by models. Researchers caution that invariant MAIT and iNKT cells could partly confound zero-insertion analyses.

In germline, CDR1 is LGHNA, CDR2 YSLEER. This CDR3 spans 16 amino acids. V dropped 3 bases and J dropped 5; count of bases not matched to a gene: 8. This sample also belongs to another study, concerning yellow fever vaccine responses in identical twins. That source notes: Twins' T cell vaccine responses reportedly looked partly convergent, partly personalized.

The receptor was derived from a young woman in good health. This chain links TRBV4-3 with TRBJ2-1; 9 nucleotides agree with TRBD2. Sequenced sample: PBMCs. The CDR3 protein is CASSQLAGDTNNEQFF. The CDR3 DNA is TGCGCCAGCAGCCAGTTAGCGGGAGATACTAACAATGAGCAGTTCTTC.